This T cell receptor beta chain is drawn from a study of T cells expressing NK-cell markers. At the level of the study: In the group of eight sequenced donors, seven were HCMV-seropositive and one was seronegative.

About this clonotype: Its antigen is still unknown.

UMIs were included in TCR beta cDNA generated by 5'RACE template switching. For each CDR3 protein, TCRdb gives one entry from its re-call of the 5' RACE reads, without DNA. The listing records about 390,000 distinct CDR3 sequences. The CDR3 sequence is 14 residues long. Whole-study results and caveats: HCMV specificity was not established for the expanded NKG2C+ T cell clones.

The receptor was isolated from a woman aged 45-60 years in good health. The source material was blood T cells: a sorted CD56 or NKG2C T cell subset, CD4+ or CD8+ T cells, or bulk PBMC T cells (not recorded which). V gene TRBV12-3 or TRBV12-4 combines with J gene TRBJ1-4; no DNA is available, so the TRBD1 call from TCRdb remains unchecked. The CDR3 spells CASSSPGQGEKLFF.